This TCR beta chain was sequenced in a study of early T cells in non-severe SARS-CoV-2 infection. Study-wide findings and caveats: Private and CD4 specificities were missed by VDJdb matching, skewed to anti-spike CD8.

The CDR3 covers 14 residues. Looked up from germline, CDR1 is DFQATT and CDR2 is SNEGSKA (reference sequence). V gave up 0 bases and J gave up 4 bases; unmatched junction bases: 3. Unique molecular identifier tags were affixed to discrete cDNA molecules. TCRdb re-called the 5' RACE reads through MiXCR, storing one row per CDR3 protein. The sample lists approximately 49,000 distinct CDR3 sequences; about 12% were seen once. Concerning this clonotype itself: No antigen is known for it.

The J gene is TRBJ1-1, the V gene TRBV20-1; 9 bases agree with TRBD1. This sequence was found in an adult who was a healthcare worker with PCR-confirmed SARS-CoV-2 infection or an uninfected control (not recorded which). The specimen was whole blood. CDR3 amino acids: CSARDRGQGTEAFF. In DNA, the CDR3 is TGCAGTGCTAGAGATCGGGGACAGGGCACTGAAGCTTTCTTT.